This TCR beta chain was captured in a study of cytomegalovirus exposure and HLA in healthy donors. Study-level background: Early released data comprised 75 million to 100 million unique TCRs from HLA-typed donors. Genotyping of roughly 400 donors showed that 80% to 85% belonged to the Caucasian-associated ancestry cluster.

V was cut by 5 bases and J by 5 bases, with 12 bases left in between. From germline, CDR1 is SNHLY and CDR2 FYNNEI. The CDR3 is 13 amino acids. PCR was performed using 60 Vbeta and 13 Jbeta primers. Profiled with immunoSEQ multiplex PCR; TCRdb holds only in-frame clones, not every one. The data contain hundreds of thousands of clones, about 75% of them singletons. The sequence was collected from a female donor in good health and CMV-seronegative. The V and J genes are TRBV2 and TRBJ1-2; D is undetermined. The sample consisted of PBMCs. CDR3 bases: TGTGCCAGCAGTAACGGACGGGAGTATGGCTACACCTTC. Translation: CASSNGREYGYTF.